These T cell receptor beta chains were read from a single sample in a study of early T cells in non-severe SARS-CoV-2 infection. TCRdb reprocessed the 5' RACE reads with MiXCR, giving one entry per CDR3 protein. The table has over 50,000 distinct CDR3 sequences, around 7.7% seen once. The source material was whole blood, sampled at baseline. Receptor source: an adult who was a healthcare worker with PCR-confirmed SARS-CoV-2 infection or an uninfected control (not recorded which). The CDR3 runs from the conserved cysteine through the conserved F or W. The D gene is left open where the match is weak. Where a row states a size, it is once, few, many or the class of an expanded clone; other rows omit it.

TRBV29-1	TRBJ1-2	NA	NA	TGCAGCGTTGAAGTTCAGGGCGGCTATGGCTACACCTTC	CSVEVQGGYGYTF
TRBV7-3	TRBJ2-3	TRBD2	many	TGTGCCAGCAGCCTACTAGCGGGCGCTAGCACAGATACGCAGTATTTT	CASSLLAGASTDTQYF
TRBV7-9	TRBJ1-2	NA	many	TGTGCCAGCAGCTTAGCGGCGACCGCCGCTAACTATGGCTACACCTTC	CASSLAATAANYGYTF
TRBV7-2	TRBJ2-5	TRBD1	many	TGTGCCAGCAGCTTTCAGGGGGCCGTAGAGACCCAGTACTTC	CASSFQGAVETQYF
TRBV29-1	TRBJ2-3	NA	few	TGCAGCGTTGCGCAGGGAACGGGCACAGATACGCAGTATTTT	CSVAQGTGTDTQYF
TRBV25-1	TRBJ2-1	NA	NA	TGTGCCAGCACCACGGAGGAGTTCCATGAGCAGTTCTTC	CASTTEEFHEQFF
TRBV6-1	TRBJ2-6	TRBD2	NA	TGTGCCAGCAGTGAAGTCACCTTTAAGTGGACTAGCGGGAGAGGCTCTGGGGCCAACGTCCTGACTTTC	CASSEVTFKWTSGRGSGANVLTF
TRBV19	TRBJ2-3	NA	many	TGTGCCAGTAGTATAACAGAGGCAGATACGCAGTATTTT	CASSITEADTQYF
TRBV6-5	TRBJ2-7	TRBD2	many	TGTGCCAGCAGTCCTACCGGGACTAGCTATGTCCACGAGCAGTACTTC	CASSPTGTSYVHEQYF
TRBV7-9	TRBJ2-7	NA	NA	TGTGCCAGCAGCTCGATATACGAGCAGTACTTC	CASSSIYEQYF
TRBV6-5	TRBJ2-1	NA	many	TGTGCCAGCAGTCTGAGCGGCAGGGCCTGGAACAATGAGCAGTTCTTC	CASSLSGRAWNNEQFF
TRBV12-3/TRBV12-4	TRBJ2-7	TRBD2	many	TGTGCCAGCAGTTTACGGCTGCGGGAGGGCCCGTACGAGCAGTACTTC	CASSLRLREGPYEQYF
TRBV6-1	TRBJ1-1	NA	few	TGTGCCAGCAGTGAAAGAGGGGCTTTCTTT	CASSERGAFF
TRBV5-1	TRBJ2-7	TRBD1	few	TGCGCCAGCAGCTTGGCAAACGACAGGGTATACGAGCAGTACTTC	CASSLANDRVYEQYF
TRBV7-3	TRBJ2-2	NA	NA	TGTGCTTCCTCCTTGGGCCGGGAGCTGTTTTTT	CASSLGRELFF
TRBV4-1	TRBJ2-3	NA	many	TGCGCCAGCAGCCAAGGGACAGACTCTAGCACAGATACGCAGTATTTT	CASSQGTDSSTDTQYF
TRBV12-3/TRBV12-4	TRBJ2-3	TRBD2	few	TGTGCCAGCAGTACGGGACTAGCGGGAACCACAGATACGCAGTATTTT	CASSTGLAGTTDTQYF
TRBV7-3	TRBJ2-3	TRBD1	few	TGTGCCAGCGGACTAAATGGACAGGGGGTCTCAGATACGCAGTATTTT	CASGLNGQGVSDTQYF
TRBV4-3	TRBJ2-6	NA	NA	TGCGCCAGCAGCCAGGAGCGACAGGGGGCCAACGTCCTGACTTTC	CASSQERQGANVLTF
TRBV19	TRBJ2-2	NA	NA	TGTGCCAGTAGTTGGGGGAACACCGGGGAGCTGTTTTTT	CASSWGNTGELFF
TRBV28	TRBJ2-5	TRBD1	many	TGTGCCAGCAGTTTACTACCGTTCAGGGGGTCGGAGACCCAGTACTTC	CASSLLPFRGSETQYF
TRBV7-9	TRBJ2-2	NA	NA	TGTGCCAGCAGCTTGGACACCGGGGAGCTGTTTTTT	CASSLDTGELFF
TRBV19	TRBJ2-1	NA	few	TGTGCCAGTAGTAGAGAGAGTGATAGCGGCAATGAGCAGTTCTTC	CASSRESDSGNEQFF
TRBV29-1	TRBJ2-7	NA	many	TGCAGCGTTGAAGCCGAAAGCTACGAGCAGTACTTC	CSVEAESYEQYF
TRBV11-2	TRBJ1-6	NA	many	TGTGCCAGCAGCTTAGGAGAATTTGGCTATAATTCACCCCTCCACTTT	CASSLGEFGYNSPLHF
TRBV28	TRBJ2-7	NA	many	TGTGCCAGCAGTTTACCGGGACGGGGGACCTACGAGCAGTACTTC	CASSLPGRGTYEQYF
TRBV9	TRBJ2-7	TRBD2	many	TGTGCCAGCAGCTTGGGACTAGCGGGAGGTGAGCAGTACTTC	CASSLGLAGGEQYF
TRBV27	TRBJ1-2	TRBD1	few	TGTGCCAGCAGTTTAAAGGGACAGGGTGGCTATGGCTACACCTTC	CASSLKGQGGYGYTF
TRBV2	TRBJ2-7	TRBD1	many	TGTGCCGGGGGACAGGGGGCTTACGAGCAGTACTTC	CAGGQGAYEQYF